The sample holds many counts of the clone carrying this TCR beta chain. Antigen: not known. The data are from a study of CD8 T cells in ankylosing spondylitis. Study findings and constraints: Previously reported in reactive arthritis synovial fluid and blood were some of the motif variants. Reportedly, disease-linked clones are significantly enriched in ankylosing spondylitis patients' matched synovial fluid. A TCR beta motif of several highly homologous variants seemed to mark ankylosing spondylitis blood.

This CDR3 has 14 residues. Trimming stripped 8 bases from V and 1 base from J, with 15 bases between. The germline V gene has CDR1 LNHNV and CDR2 YYDKDF (reference sequence). TCRdb reprocessed the 5' RACE reads with MiXCR, giving one entry per CDR3 protein. The sample carries more than 500,000 distinct CDR3 sequences, less than 6% recorded once. The receptor's source is a male donor with ankylosing spondylitis. Material: blood, either unsorted or a sorted T cell fraction (not recorded which). The chain carries TRBV15 and TRBJ2-7; the D is unclear. CDR3 nucleotide sequence: TGTGCCACCCGGCAGCGTTCCGGATCCTACGAGCAGTACTTC. It encodes CATRQRSGSYEQYF.